This T cell receptor (beta chain) was recorded in a study of regulatory T cells in long-lasting Graves disease. Indicated time point: newly diagnosed GD, antithyroid drugs for less than 3 months. The TCR library used RNA extracted from PBMCs. A blood draw put about 10 milliliters of peripheral blood into EDTA tubes. Study results and caveats: TRBV28 was favored in persistent disease, as were TRBJ1-2 and TRBJ2-5.

TCR beta libraries were built with iRepertoire HTBI primers and Arm-PCR of CDR3 regions. One entry per CDR3 protein results from TCRdb running MiXCR on the multiplex PCR reads. The sample carries 620,000 or so distinct CDR3 sequences, roughly 15% recorded once. At least ten counts were recorded for this clonotype. Antigen: not known. Germline V gene sequence: CDR1 DFQATT, CDR2 SNEGSKA (reference sequence). Trimming stripped 6 bases from V and 9 bases from J, with 12 bases between. The CDR3 extends over 10 amino acids. The same data also went into a second study, on T cells in Graves' hyperthyroidism and ophthalmopathy. That paper states: Over 18 months, lack of ophthalmopathy progression marked Graves' hyperthyroidism as stable. First-round RT-PCR with HTBI primers amplified the TCR CDR3 region.

The clonotype comes from a woman in her 30s with Graves disease. This chain uses TRBV20-1 with TRBJ2-7; tentative D call: TRBD1 (5 bases). The sequencing used peripheral blood mononuclear cells (PBMCs), collected at new diagnosis, from a patient treated with antithyroid drugs. CDR3 in amino acids: CSATGATQYF. DNA of the CDR3: TGCAGTGCCACTGGGGCGACGCAGTACTTC.